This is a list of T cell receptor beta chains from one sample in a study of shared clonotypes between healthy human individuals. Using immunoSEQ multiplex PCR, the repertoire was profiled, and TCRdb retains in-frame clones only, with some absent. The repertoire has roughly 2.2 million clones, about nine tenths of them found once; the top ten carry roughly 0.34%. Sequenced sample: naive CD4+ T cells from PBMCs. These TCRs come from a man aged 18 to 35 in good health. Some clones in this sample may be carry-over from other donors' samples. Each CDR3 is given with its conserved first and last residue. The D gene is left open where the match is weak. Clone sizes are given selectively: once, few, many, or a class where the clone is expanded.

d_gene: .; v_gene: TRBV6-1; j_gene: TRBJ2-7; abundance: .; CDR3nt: TGTGCCAGCAGTAAGGGTAAGGTTTACGAGCAGTACTTC; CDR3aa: CASSKGKVYEQYF
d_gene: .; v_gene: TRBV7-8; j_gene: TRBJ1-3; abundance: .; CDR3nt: TGTGCCAGCAGCTTGGCCCGGGTCGGGTACGGAAACACCATATATTTT; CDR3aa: CASSLARVGYGNTIYF
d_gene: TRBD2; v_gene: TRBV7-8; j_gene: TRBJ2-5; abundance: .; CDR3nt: TGTGCCAGCAGCTTAGTCTGGACTAGAGATTCAGGGACCCAGTACTTC; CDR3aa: CASSLVWTRDSGTQYF
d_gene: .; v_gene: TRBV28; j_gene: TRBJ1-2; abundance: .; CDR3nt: TGTGCCAGCAGACAAGGGGCCCCGGGCTATGGCTACACCTTC; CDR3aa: CASRQGAPGYGYTF
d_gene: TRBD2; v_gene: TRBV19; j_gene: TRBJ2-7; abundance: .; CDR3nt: TGTGCCAGTAGTATAGCTAGCGGGAGTTACGAGCAGTACTTC; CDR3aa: CASSIASGSYEQYF
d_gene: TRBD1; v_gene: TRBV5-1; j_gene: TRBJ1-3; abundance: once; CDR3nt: TGCGCCAGCAGCCAGGGACAGGGGACTGGAAACACCATATATTTT; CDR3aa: CASSQGQGTGNTIYF
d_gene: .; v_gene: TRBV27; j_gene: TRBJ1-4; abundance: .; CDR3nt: TGTGCCAGCAGCCCCCTGGGGATAGCAACTAATGAAAAACTGTTTTTT; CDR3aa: CASSPLGIATNEKLFF
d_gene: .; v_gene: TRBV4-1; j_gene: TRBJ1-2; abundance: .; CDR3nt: TGCGCCAGCAGCCAAGGGCGACTTAACTATGGCTACACCTTC; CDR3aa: CASSQGRLNYGYTF
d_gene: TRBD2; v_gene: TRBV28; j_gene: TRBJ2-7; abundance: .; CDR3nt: TGTGCCAGCAGTTTCCTCGTCAAGGGCGGGGGCGAGCAGTACTTC; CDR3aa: CASSFLVKGGGEQYF
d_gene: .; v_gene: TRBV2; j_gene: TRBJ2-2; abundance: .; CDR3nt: TGTGCCAGCAGTGTCGGAGTAAACACCGGGGAGCTGTTTTTT; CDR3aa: CASSVGVNTGELFF
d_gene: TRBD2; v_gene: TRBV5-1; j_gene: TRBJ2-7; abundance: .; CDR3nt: TGCGCCAGCAGCTTGACTAGCGGCCCCTACGAGCAGTACTTC; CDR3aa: CASSLTSGPYEQYF
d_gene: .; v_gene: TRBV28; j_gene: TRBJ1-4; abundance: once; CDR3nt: TGTGCCAGCAGGGGAGTTTATGAAAAACTGTTTTTT; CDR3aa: CASRGVYEKLFF
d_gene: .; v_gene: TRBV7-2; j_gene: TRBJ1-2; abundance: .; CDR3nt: TGTGCCAGCAGCTTAGGCATTCAGGGGTCTGACTACACCTTC; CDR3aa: CASSLGIQGSDYTF
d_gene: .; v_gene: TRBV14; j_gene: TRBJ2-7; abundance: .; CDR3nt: TGTGCCAGCAGCCAAGACCCCCCCTACGAGCAGTACTTC; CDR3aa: CASSQDPPYEQYF
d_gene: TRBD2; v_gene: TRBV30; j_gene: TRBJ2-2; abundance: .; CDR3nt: TGTGCCTGGAGGTTAGCGGGATTCACCGGGGAGCTGTTTTTT; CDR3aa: CAWRLAGFTGELFF
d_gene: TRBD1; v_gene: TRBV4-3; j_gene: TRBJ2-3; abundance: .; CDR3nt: TGCGCCAGCAGCCAAAAACAAGGGACAGGCCAGTATTTT; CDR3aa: CASSQKQGTGQYF
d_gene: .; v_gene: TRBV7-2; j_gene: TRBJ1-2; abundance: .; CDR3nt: TGTGCCAGCAGCCCTCCCCGGGAGTTCGGCTATGGCTACACCTTC; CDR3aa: CASSPPREFGYGYTF
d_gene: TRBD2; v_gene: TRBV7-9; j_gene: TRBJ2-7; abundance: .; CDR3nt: TGTGCCAGCGCCTCCCCCCGACTAGCGGTCACCTACGAGCAGTACTTC; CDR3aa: CASASPRLAVTYEQYF
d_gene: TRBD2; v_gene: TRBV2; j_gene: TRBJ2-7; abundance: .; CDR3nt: TGTGCCACAGGGAGGGCCTACGAGCAGTACTTC; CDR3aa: CATGRAYEQYF
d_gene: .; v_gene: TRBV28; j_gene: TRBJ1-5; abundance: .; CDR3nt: TGTGCCAGCACCGCCGGGGGCAATCAGCCCCAGCATTTT; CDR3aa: CASTAGGNQPQHF
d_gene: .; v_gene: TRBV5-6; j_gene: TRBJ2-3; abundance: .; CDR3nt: TGTGCCAGCAGCTTAGGCCAGGGGGATACGCAGTATTTT; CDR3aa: CASSLGQGDTQYF
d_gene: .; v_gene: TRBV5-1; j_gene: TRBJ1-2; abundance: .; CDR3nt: TGCGCCAGCAATGGGGGCTCTTACTATGGCTACACCTTC; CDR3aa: CASNGGSYYGYTF
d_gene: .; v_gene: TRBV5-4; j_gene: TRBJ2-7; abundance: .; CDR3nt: TGTGCCAGCAGCCTCCGGATGGAGGGCGGACTGGAGCAGTACTTC; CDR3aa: CASSLRMEGGLEQYF
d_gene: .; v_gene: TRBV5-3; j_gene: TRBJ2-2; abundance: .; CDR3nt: TGTGCCAGCCATTGGGGCGAGAACACCGGGGAGCTGTTTTTT; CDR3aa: CASHWGENTGELFF
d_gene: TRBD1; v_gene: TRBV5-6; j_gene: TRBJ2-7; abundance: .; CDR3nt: TGTGCCAGCAGCGAGGGGGCCGGGACGCAGTACTTC; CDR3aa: CASSEGAGTQYF
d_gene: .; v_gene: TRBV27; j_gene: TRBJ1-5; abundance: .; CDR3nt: TGTGCCAGCAGTTTAGCCCCCTTTTCTCGTCAGCCCCAGCATTTT; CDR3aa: CASSLAPFSRQPQHF
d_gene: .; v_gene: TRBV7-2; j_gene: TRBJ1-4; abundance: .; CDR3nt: TGTGCCAGCAGCTTAGTCGGGGCCGGGGGGTCTAATGAAAAACTGTTTTTT; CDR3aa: CASSLVGAGGSNEKLFF
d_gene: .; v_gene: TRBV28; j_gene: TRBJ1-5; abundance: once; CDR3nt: TGTGCCAGCAGTTACGCCCCAGGGAATCCCAAGCCCCAGCATTTT; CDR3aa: CASSYAPGNPKPQHF
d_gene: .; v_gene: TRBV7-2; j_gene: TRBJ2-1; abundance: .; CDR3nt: TGTGCCAGCAGCTCGAGCCGGGACTTATACAATGAGCAGTTCTTC; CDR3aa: CASSSSRDLYNEQFF
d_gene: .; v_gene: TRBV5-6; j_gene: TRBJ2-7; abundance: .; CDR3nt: TGTGCCAGCAGCTGGTGGGACGGATACGAGCAGTACTTC; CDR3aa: CASSWWDGYEQYF
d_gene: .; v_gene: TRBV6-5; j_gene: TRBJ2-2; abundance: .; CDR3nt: TGTGCCAGCAGTTTTGGGCTGTCTAGTTCCGGGGAGCTGTTTTTT; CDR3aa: CASSFGLSSSGELFF
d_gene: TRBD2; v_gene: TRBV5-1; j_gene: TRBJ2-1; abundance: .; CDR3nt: TGCGCCAGCAGCTCCTTAGCGGGAGGAACCTACAATGAGCAGTTCTTC; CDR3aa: CASSSLAGGTYNEQFF
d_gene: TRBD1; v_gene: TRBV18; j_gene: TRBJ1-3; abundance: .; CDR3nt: TGTGCCAGCTCACCTTCCCTGACAGGGACCGGAAACACCATATATTTT; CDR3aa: CASSPSLTGTGNTIYF
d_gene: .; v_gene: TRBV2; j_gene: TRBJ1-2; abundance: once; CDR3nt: TGTGCCAGCAGTGAAATAGGCAGGGTTCATGGCTACACCTTC; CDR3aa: CASSEIGRVHGYTF
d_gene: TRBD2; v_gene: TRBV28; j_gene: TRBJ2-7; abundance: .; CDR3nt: TGTGCCAGCAGTCCCCCCGTCCCGGGGGGTGGCGAGCAGTACTTC; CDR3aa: CASSPPVPGGGEQYF
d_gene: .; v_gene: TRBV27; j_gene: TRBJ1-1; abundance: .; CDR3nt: TGTGCCAGCAGTCTAATACAGTCGAACACTGAAGCTTTCTTT; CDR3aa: CASSLIQSNTEAFF
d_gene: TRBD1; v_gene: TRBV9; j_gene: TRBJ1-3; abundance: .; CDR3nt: TGTGCCAGCAGCGGATCCTGGACAGGGTCCGGAAACACCATATATTTT; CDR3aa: CASSGSWTGSGNTIYF
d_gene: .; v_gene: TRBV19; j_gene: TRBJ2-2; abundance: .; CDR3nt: TGTGCCAGTAGTATTCGGTACTCTCCTACGAACACCGGGGAGCTGTTTTTT; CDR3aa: CASSIRYSPTNTGELFF
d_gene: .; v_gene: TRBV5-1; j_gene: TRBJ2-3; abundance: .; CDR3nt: TGCGCCAGCAGCTTCCTCCTGGATACGCAGTATTTT; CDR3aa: CASSFLLDTQYF
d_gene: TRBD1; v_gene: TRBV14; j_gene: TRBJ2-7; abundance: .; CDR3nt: TGTGCCACCCCCGGCTGCCCCGGACAGGAGTACGAGCAGTACTTC; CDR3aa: CATPGCPGQEYEQYF
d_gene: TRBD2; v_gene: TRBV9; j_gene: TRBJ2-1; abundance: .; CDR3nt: TGTGCCAGCAGCGTAGTAGAGCGGGAGGGCTCGGAGCAGTTCTTC; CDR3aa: CASSVVEREGSEQFF
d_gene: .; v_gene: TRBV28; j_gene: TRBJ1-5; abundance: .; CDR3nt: TGTGCCAGCAGTAGCCTGCCCAGCCGCAATCAGCCCCAGCATTTT; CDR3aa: CASSSLPSRNQPQHF
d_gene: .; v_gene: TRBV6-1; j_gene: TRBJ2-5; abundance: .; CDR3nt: TGTGCCAGCAGTCCCCGGGGGATAGGAGAGACCCAGTACTTC; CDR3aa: CASSPRGIGETQYF
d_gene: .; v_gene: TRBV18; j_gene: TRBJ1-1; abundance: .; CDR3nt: TGTGCCAGCTCACCAATACCCGGGGATGAAGCTTTCTTT; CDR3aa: CASSPIPGDEAFF
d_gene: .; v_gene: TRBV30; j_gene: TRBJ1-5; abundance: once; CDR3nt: TGTGCCTGGAGTGTAGCGCCGAGCAATCAGCCCCAGCATTTT; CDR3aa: CAWSVAPSNQPQHF
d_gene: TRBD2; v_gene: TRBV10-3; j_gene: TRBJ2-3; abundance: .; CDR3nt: TGTGCCACGATAACAGGGAGCGGGAGGGTAACAGATACGCAGTATTTT; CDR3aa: CATITGSGRVTDTQYF
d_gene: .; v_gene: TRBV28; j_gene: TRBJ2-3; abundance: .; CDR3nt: TGTGCCAGCACCTGGACAGCTATCACAGATACGCAGTATTTT; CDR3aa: CASTWTAITDTQYF
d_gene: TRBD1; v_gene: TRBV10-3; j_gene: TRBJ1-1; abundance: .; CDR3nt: TGTGCCATCAGCAAACAGGGGGCAGATACTGAAGCTTTCTTT; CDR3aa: CAISKQGADTEAFF
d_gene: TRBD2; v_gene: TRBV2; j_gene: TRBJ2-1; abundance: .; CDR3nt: TGTGCCAGCAGTTCCGGGACTAGCGGTGATGAGCAGTTCTTC; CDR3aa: CASSSGTSGDEQFF
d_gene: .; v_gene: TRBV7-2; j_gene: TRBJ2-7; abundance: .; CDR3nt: TGTGCCAGCAGCCCCTTTGGGGGCTTGTCCTACGAGCAGTACTTC; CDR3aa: CASSPFGGLSYEQYF
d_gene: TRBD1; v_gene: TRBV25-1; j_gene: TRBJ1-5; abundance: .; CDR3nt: TGTGCCAGCAGTGAAAGCCTCCCAGGGGGCGGAAATCAGCCCCAGCATTTT; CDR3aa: CASSESLPGGGNQPQHF
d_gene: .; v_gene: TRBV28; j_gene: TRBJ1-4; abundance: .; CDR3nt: TGTGCCAGCAGTTCCCCCGGCAGATGGATGGGAAAACTGTTTTTT; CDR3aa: CASSSPGRWMGKLFF
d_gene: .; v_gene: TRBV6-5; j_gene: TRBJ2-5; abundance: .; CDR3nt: TGTGCCAGCAGTTACTTTTTCGGAGGAGGGGGAACCCAGTACTTC; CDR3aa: CASSYFFGGGGTQYF